The TCR beta chain described here comes from a study of beta chain features in type 1 diabetes. Investigators reverse transcribed all isolated RNA, so they sequenced expressed TCRB transcripts. Sequenced naive, central memory and regulatory T cell samples produced an average of roughly 3.5 million reads. Profiling relied on immunoSEQ multiplex PCR, and the TCRdb table lists in-frame clones only, not all of them. This table holds roughly 160,000 clones, roughly 7.1% found once. Findings of the study overall: For cells with high TCR expression, cDNA sequencing could yield over-representation. In all four CD4+ subsets, TCRB CDR3 length was significantly, moderately reduced in type 1 diabetes.

Per the germline V gene, CDR1 is MGHDK and CDR2 is SYGVNS. With V trimmed by 4 bases and J by 14 bases, 6 bases remained unmatched. The CDR3 contains 12 residues. As for this clone: The antigen remains undetermined.

One heparinised blood draw averaging roughly 120 mL was given by each donor. Via the markers CD45RO/CCR7/CD25/CD127/CD95/CD27, stem cell-like memory, regulatory, central memory and naive CD4+ cells were sorted. The chain combines TRBV25-1 with TRBJ1-4; 8 bases agree with TRBD1. The TCR originated in a woman aged 40 to 50 with type 1 diabetes. Sequenced material: central memory CD4+ T cells from blood. The CDR3 coding sequence is TGTGCCAGCAGTGTTGACAGGGGCTTCCTGTTTTTT. Protein product: CASSVDRGFLFF.